Below are 17 T cell receptor beta chains sequenced from a single sample in a study of blood T cell repertoires in COVID-19. The protocol was immunoSEQ multiplex PCR, while the TCRdb copy is restricted to in-frame clones and leaves out a portion. The profile shows roughly 200,000 clones, about three quarters of them singletons. The specimen sequenced was peripheral blood. The receptors derive from a woman aged 50 to 60 with active or convalescent COVID-19.

The V call is TRBV21-1, the J call TRBJ1-2; TRBD1 reflects the table's D call only, with no check against the DNA. TRBV21-1 is termed a pseudogene. This CDR3 has 14 residues. The CDR3 DNA follows: TGTGCCAGCAGCAAAGTGCACAGGCTATATGGCTACACCTTC. This translates into CASSKVHRLYGYTF.

This clone was detected a few times. V gene TRBV7-9 combines with J gene TRBJ1-5; 10 nucleotides match TRBD1. The CDR3 has 14 residues. In germline, CDR1 is SEHNR, CDR2 FQNEAQ (reference sequence). V dropped 4 bases and J dropped 10; count of bases not matched to a gene: 7. CDR3 DNA: TGTGCCAGCAGCTCCCCGGGACAGGGGAATCCCCAGCATTTT. Its protein product is CASSSPGQGNPQHF.

The V call is TRBV7-9, the J call TRBJ2-1, with TRBD2 matching over 13 bases. Trimming cost V 5 bases and J 4 bases; bases outside gene matches: 2. Germline lookup yields CDR1 SEHNR and CDR2 FQNEAQ (reference sequence). CDR3 size: 15 residues. Written as DNA, the CDR3 is TGTGCCAGCAGCCTGGGACTAGCGGGATACAATGAGCAGTTCTTC. Translated, it gives CASSLGLAGYNEQFF.

The chain recombines TRBV7-3 with TRBJ2-1; 10 nucleotides agree with TRBD2. CDR3 size: 15 residues. Germline CDR1 is SGHTA and CDR2 is FQGTGA. With V trimmed by 6 bases and J by 6 bases, 8 bases remained unmatched. CDR3 residues: CASRASGSGRNEQFF. In DNA form, the CDR3 reads TGTGCCAGCAGGGCTAGCGGGAGCGGTCGCAATGAGCAGTTCTTC.

The J gene is TRBJ1-4, the V gene TRBV7-9, with 7 bases fitting TRBD1. The V gene's germline CDR1 is SEHNR and CDR2 FQNEAQ (reference sequence). Losses at the gene ends were 4 bases for V and 8 bases for J; bases not matched to a gene: 7. The CDR3 sequence is 14 residues long. The CDR3 DNA is TGTGCCAGCAGCTCCGGGACAGACCCAGAAAAACTGTTTTTT. As protein: CASSSGTDPEKLFF.

The chain carries TRBV5-1 and TRBJ1-1, with a possible D match to TRBD1 (5 bases). V was shortened by 2 bases and J by 3 bases, with 17 bases between the two germline ends. Germline V gives CDR1 SGHRS, CDR2 YFSETQ. The CDR3 is 16 amino acids. CDR3 sequence: CASSFLSGWGDTEAFF. The CDR3 nucleotides are TGCGCCAGCAGCTTCCTATCAGGCTGGGGGGACACTGAAGCTTTCTTT.

This clone occurred a few times. Sequence at one end of the junction differs from germline and may be a read error. The chain employs TRBV2 and TRBJ1-2; TRBD1 aligns across 9 bases. The length of the CDR3 is 14 residues. From germline, CDR1 is SNHLY and CDR2 FYNNEI. This chain's CDR3 is CASSEGGQGYGYTF. The CDR3 bases are TGTGCCAGCAGCGAAGGGGGACAGGGCTATGGCTACACCTTC.

This clone was detected a few times. The V call is TRBV7-2, the J call TRBJ1-1; TRBD1 aligns across 9 bases. The CDR3 is 15 amino acids. Losses at the gene ends were 5 bases for V and 5 bases for J; bases not matched to a gene: 9. Germline CDR1 and CDR2: SGHTA and FQGNSA. For the CDR3, the DNA is TGTGCCAGCAGCCCTAGGGACAGGGCGATAACTGAAGCTTTCTTT. This sequence encodes CASSPRDRAITEAFF.

There are a few counts of this clone. The V call is TRBV24-1, the J call TRBJ1-2; D perhaps matches TRBD1 (6 bases). From germline, CDR1 is KGHDR and CDR2 SFDVKD. This CDR3 region has 13 residues. V lost 3 bases and J lost 7, with 11 bases in between. The CDR3: CATSDGGASGYTF. CDR3 DNA: TGTGCCACCAGTGATGGGGGGGCGAGTGGCTACACCTTC.

The rearrangement links TRBV5-1 to TRBJ1-4, with TRBD1 as a possible D gene (5 bases). Trimming shortened V by 0 bases and J by 4 bases, and 10 bases separated the two germline ends. CDR1 and CDR2 (germline): SGHRS, YFSETQ. This CDR3 has 15 amino acids. The CDR3 spells CASSLEGPSNEKLFF. CDR3 DNA sequence: TGCGCCAGCAGCTTGGAGGGGCCTAGTAATGAAAAACTGTTTTTT.

The chain is built from TRBV4-2 and TRBJ2-2; 14 bases are a match to TRBD2. V trimming: 3 bases; J trimming: 3 bases; junction bases outside the gene matches: 3. CDR3 length equals 17 residues. Per the germline V gene, CDR1 is LGHNA and CDR2 is YNFKEQ. The CDR3 DNA reads TGTGCCAGCAGCCAGGGACTAGCGGGAGAGTACACCGGGGAGCTGTTTTTT. This gives the protein CASSQGLAGEYTGELFF.

The chain carries TRBV7-2 and TRBJ1-1; no definite D call. Germline V gene sequence: CDR1 SGHTA, CDR2 FQGNSA. This CDR3 spans 14 amino acids. V lost 0 bases and J lost 0, with 5 bases in between. The CDR3 DNA is TGTGCCAGCAGCTTAGCCGCAGTGAACACTGAAGCTTTCTTT. Residues: CASSLAAVNTEAFF.

The chain uses TRBV2 and TRBJ1-5; D unclear. The CDR3 consists of 17 residues. The germline CDR1 and CDR2 sequences are SNHLY and FYNNEI. With 3 bases removed from V and 2 bases from J, the gap between germline ends came to 17 bases. CDR3 sequence reads: CASSDRPYVGGNQPQHF. In DNA, the CDR3 is TGTGCCAGCAGTGACAGGCCCTATGTTGGTGGCAATCAGCCCCAGCATTTT.

The chain links TRBV2 to TRBJ2-5; 9 nucleotides line up with TRBD2. V dropped 6 bases and J dropped 3; count of bases not matched to a gene: 11. The CDR3 contains 16 residues. Per the germline V gene, CDR1 is SNHLY and CDR2 is FYNNEI. CDR3 in amino acids: CASSGRLAAWEETQYF. The CDR3 nucleotides are TGTGCCAGCAGCGGTAGACTAGCGGCCTGGGAAGAGACCCAGTACTTC.

This chain joins TRBV7-6 and TRBJ2-2; 7 bases match TRBD2. Per germline, CDR1 SGHVS and CDR2 FNYEAQ. The CDR3 extends over 16 amino acids. The junction had 8 bases not matched to a gene; V was cut back by 5 bases and J by 2 bases. The CDR3 DNA reads as TGTGCCAGCAGCCCCCTATGGGGGGGAAACACCGGGGAGCTGTTTTTT. It specifies CASSPLWGGNTGELFF.

The chain couples TRBV23-1 to TRBJ2-1; D may be TRBD2 (6 bases). TRBV23-1 is marked as an open reading frame, function uncertain. The CDR3 contains 12 residues. Trimming removed 11 bases from V and 4 bases from J, with 12 bases in between. The CDR3, as DNA: TGCGCCCCCGGGACTGCATACAATGAGCAGTTCTTC. Translated, it gives CAPGTAYNEQFF.

The rearrangement uses TRBV7-6 and TRBJ1-4; possible D gene TRBD1, 5 bases. The germline gives CDR1 SGHVS, CDR2 FNYEAQ. This CDR3 spans 15 amino acids. The ends were cut back, 2 bases at V and 7 bases at J, with 14 bases in the middle. In DNA, the CDR3 is TGTGCCAGCAGCTTAAATGGACATCTCGGTGAAAAACTGTTTTTT. Protein sequence: CASSLNGHLGEKLFF.